Reported below is one TCR beta chain. Germline-derived CDR1 and CDR2 are LNHDA and SQIVND (reference sequence). The CDR3 loop spans 15 amino acids. V lost 10 bases and J 5 bases, leaving 23 bases between the germline ends. The sample is drawn from a study of T cell responses to AZD1222 COVID-19 vaccine. TCRdb's copy holds only in-frame clones and misses some; the assay was immunoSEQ multiplex PCR. The sample has around 83,000 clones; just over 90% are singletons. The sample was peripheral blood, taken on day 0 of AZD1222 vaccination. The chain combines TRBV19 with TRBJ2-5, with D tentatively TRBD2 (5 bases). The sequence derives from an adult in good health. The CDR3 bases are TGTGCCACCCAACGAATTCCGGGATTTATTGAGACCCAGTACTTC. Its translation: CATQRIPGFIETQYF.